The 22 T cell receptor beta chains in this list originate from one sample, sequenced in a study of T cell repertoires in cytomegalovirus infection. TCRdb reprocessed the reads with MiXCR, giving one entry per CDR3 protein. The sample carries about 740,000 distinct CDR3 sequences, 35% recorded once. Sequenced: PBMCs. All receptors derive from a human donor in good health (CMV status not recorded). Some clones in this sample may be carry-over from other donors' samples.

Comments on this clonotype: The conserved final phenylalanine or tryptophan is absent from the CDR3, which likely points to a read error. V and J are TRBV4-3 and TRBJ2-1; unclear D gene. The germline V gene encodes CDR1 LGHNA and CDR2 YSLEER. With 0 bases removed from V and 6 bases from J, the gap between germline ends came to 12 bases. This CDR3 has 15 amino acids. In nucleotides, the CDR3 is TGCGCCAGCAGCCAAGACGCATCTCCCCGCAATGAGCAGTTCTTA. Its translation is CASSQDASPRNEQFL.

This clonotype was detected many times. J is TRBJ1-1 and V is TRBV7-2; a weak D match, TRBD1 (5 bases). Germline CDR1 reads SGHTA; CDR2 reads FQGNSA. V lost 3 bases and J 0 bases, leaving 11 bases between the germline ends. The CDR3 covers 15 residues. CDR3 nucleotides: TGTGCCAGCAGCTTTCAAGGGGAGCTGAACACTGAAGCTTTCTTT. It yields the protein CASSFQGELNTEAFF.

DNA of the CDR3: TGTGCCAGCAGCCTACTAGCCCGAGGTGAGCAGTTCTTC. Encoded protein: CASSLLARGEQFF. The J gene is TRBJ2-1, the V gene TRBV11-3; maybe TRBD2 (6 bases). CDR3 length equals 13 residues. Per the germline V gene, CDR1 is SGHNT and CDR2 is YENEEA. V shed 5 bases and J shed 9 bases, with 14 bases lying between them.

This clonotype was seen ten or more times. The chain combines TRBV7-6 with TRBJ2-1; TRBD1 is a possible D gene (5 bases). This CDR3 spans 14 amino acids. The V gene lost 4 bases and the J gene lost 2 bases, with 9 bases spanning the gap. CDR1 and CDR2 from the germline V gene are SGHVS and FNYEAQ. The CDR3 loop is CASSSRAPYNEQFF. The CDR3 nucleotides read TGTGCCAGCAGCTCCAGGGCCCCCTACAATGAGCAGTTCTTC. The full variable domain, completed using reference TRBV7-6 and TRBJ2-1, is GAGVSQSPRYKVTKRGQDVALRCDPISGHVSLYWYRQALGQGPEFLTYFNYEAQQDKSGLPNDRFSAERPEGSISTLTIQRTEQRDSAMYRCASSSRAPYNEQFFGPGTRLTVL.

Turning to this clonotype: Just one base apart from a much larger clone, this may be a read error. The V call is TRBV7-2, the J call TRBJ2-5, with TRBD1 matching over 11 bases. Germline CDR1 and CDR2: SGHTA and FQGNSA. V shed 3 bases, J shed 4 bases, and the junction held 4 bases outside the gene matches. CDR3 length: 15 residues. The CDR3 sequence: CASSLPGQGVETQYF. The CDR3 region has the DNA TGTGCCAGCAGCTTGCCGGGACAGGGGGTAGAGACCCAGTACTTC. The full variable domain, its missing parts supplied by reference TRBV7-2 and TRBJ2-5, is GAGVSQSPSNKVTEKGKDVELRCDPISGHTALYWYRQSLGQGLEFLIYFQGNSAPDKSGLPSDRFSAERTGGSVSTLTIQRTQQEDSAVYLCASSLPGQGVETQYFGPGTRLLVL.

This clonotype has a handful of counts. The V call is TRBV7-6, the J call TRBJ1-1; 8 bases line up with TRBD1. Trimming removed 4 bases from V and 1 base from J; junction bases left unmatched: 5. Germline V gene data show CDR1 as SGHVS and CDR2 as FNYEAQ. This CDR3 spans 15 amino acids. CDR3 coding DNA: TGTGCCAGCAGCTCCCTGGACAGGGAGAACACTGAAGCTTTCTTT. This codes for CASSSLDRENTEAFF.

The CDR3 DNA follows: TGTGCCACCAGTGATTTGAGGAGCGGGGGCACAGATACGCAGTATTTT. Encoded protein: CATSDLRSGGTDTQYF. This chain connects TRBV24-1 to TRBJ2-3; 7 bases agree with TRBD2. Looked up from germline, CDR1 is KGHDR and CDR2 is SFDVKD. The CDR3 spans 16 residues. The ends lost 0 bases at V and 1 base at J; junction bases unmatched: 3.

The V call is TRBV7-6, the J call TRBJ2-7, with no clear D. This CDR3 region has 13 residues. V dropped 5 bases and J dropped 3 bases, with 11 bases sitting between them. Germline loops: CDR1 SGHVS, CDR2 FNYEAQ. CDR3 nucleotide sequence: TGTGCCAGCAGCCCCCAAGAATTCTACGAGCAGTACTTC. It encodes CASSPQEFYEQYF.

The CDR3 sequence is CASSLRGGRRAFF. The CDR3 bases are TGTGCCAGCAGTTTAAGGGGGGGAAGGCGGGCTTTCTTT. The chain joins TRBV27 to TRBJ1-1, with D tentatively TRBD1 (6 bases). CDR1 and CDR2 from the germline V gene are MNHEY and SMNVEV (reference sequence). V was trimmed by 2 bases and J by 11 bases, leaving 15 bases between them. CDR3 length: 13 residues.

The chain combines TRBV7-9 with TRBJ1-5; 7 nucleotides align to TRBD1. Losses at the gene ends were 5 bases for V and 5 bases for J; bases not matched to a gene: 12. CDR3 length: 16 residues. Germline V gene sequence: CDR1 SEHNR, CDR2 FQNEAQ (reference sequence). DNA for the CDR3: TGTGCCAGCAGCCCAGGGACAGATACGAGGTATCAGCCCCAGCATTTT. Amino acids: CASSPGTDTRYQPQHF. The full variable domain, its missing parts supplied by reference TRBV7-9 and TRBJ1-5, is DTGVSQNPRHKITKRGQNVTFRCDPISEHNRLYWYRQTLGQGPEFLTYFQNEAQLEKSRLLSDRFSAERPKGSFSTLEIQRTEQGDSAMYLCASSPGTDTRYQPQHFGDGTRLSIL.

This clonotype was observed a handful of times. The genes are TRBV7-9 and TRBJ2-7; 7 nucleotides align to TRBD1. V lost 5 bases and J lost 6; bases outside the gene matches: 10. The CDR3 is 14 amino acids. Germline loops: CDR1 SEHNR, CDR2 FQNEAQ (reference sequence). The CDR3 here is CASSEWTGLSEQYF. The CDR3 DNA is TGTGCCAGCAGCGAATGGACAGGCCTCTCCGAGCAGTACTTC.

This clonotype was seen just once. The CDR3 DNA sequence: TGTGCCAGCTCACCCTTGACGGATTTGTCTGGAAACACCATATATTTT. Protein sequence: CASSPLTDLSGNTIYF. V is TRBV18 and J is TRBJ1-3; no definite D call. The CDR3 spans 16 residues. Between the trimmed V and J ends, which lost 3 bases and 1 base, there was a span of 13 bases. CDR1 is KGHSH, CDR2 LQKENI, per germline.

The gene calls are TRBV6-5 and TRBJ2-2; 13 bases map to TRBD2. The trim removed 5 bases at V and 2 bases at J, leaving 2 bases unmatched. The germline V gene encodes CDR1 MNHEY and CDR2 SVGAGI. The CDR3 has 16 residues. This CDR3 reads CASSGTSGANTGELFF. The CDR3 bases are TGTGCCAGCAGTGGGACTAGCGGGGCTAACACCGGGGAGCTGTTTTTT.

This clonotype was observed a handful of times. The chain joins TRBV12-3 or TRBV12-4 to TRBJ1-1; D is uncertain. V lost 1 base to trimming and J lost 7 bases, with 10 bases between them. The CDR3 is made up of 13 amino acids. The CDR3: CASSLGRVDEAFF. For the CDR3, the DNA is TGTGCCAGCAGTTTAGGGAGGGTTGATGAAGCTTTCTTT.

Only a few counts were recorded for this clonotype. The rearrangement joins TRBV10-2 to TRBJ2-1; TRBD2 matches at 9 bases. This CDR3 is 16 amino acids long. Germline V gives CDR1 WSHSY, CDR2 SAAADI. The V gene end was trimmed by 3 bases and the J gene end by 7 bases; junction bases not matched to a gene: 10. CDR3 protein: CASSELRGGPRNEQFF. CDR3 nucleotides: TGCGCCAGCAGTGAATTGCGGGGGGGCCCAAGGAATGAGCAGTTCTTC.

This clonotype was found many times. V is TRBV7-2 and J is TRBJ2-1; 9 bases line up with TRBD2. The V gene's germline CDR1 is SGHTA and CDR2 FQGNSA. The J segment lost 9 bases and the V segment lost 5 bases, leaving 5 bases of the junction unmatched. The CDR3 is made up of 13 amino acids. This CDR3 is CASSGGGRAEQFF. In DNA form, the CDR3 reads TGTGCCAGCAGCGGGGGCGGGAGGGCTGAGCAGTTCTTC.

The gene calls are TRBV14 and TRBJ2-1; 14 nucleotides line up with TRBD2. Germline V gene lookup returns CDR1 SGHDN and CDR2 FVKESK. The trim removed 2 bases at V and 3 bases at J, leaving 6 bases unmatched. The CDR3 is 18 amino acids. CDR3 bases: TGTGCCAGCAGCCAATTGGGACTAGCGGGAGATTTCTACAATGAGCAGTTCTTC. It encodes CASSQLGLAGDFYNEQFF. Full variable domain (outside the CDR3, taken from reference TRBV14 and TRBJ2-1): EAGVTQFPSHSVIEKGQTVTLRCDPISGHDNLYWYRRVMGKEIKFLLHFVKESKQDESGMPNNRFLAERTGGTYSTLKVQPAELEDSGVYFCASSQLGLAGDFYNEQFFGPGTRLTVL.

The rearrangement uses TRBV12-3 or TRBV12-4 and TRBJ1-5, with 8 bases aligning to TRBD1. The CDR3 totals 13 residues. V dropped 6 bases and J dropped 7; count of bases not matched to a gene: 5. CDR3 sequence: CASSPGQAQPQHF. CDR3 nucleotide sequence: TGTGCCAGCAGCCCGGGACAGGCGCAGCCCCAGCATTTT.

In this sample, this clonotype turned up a few times. The chain links TRBV11-1 to TRBJ1-1; D might be TRBD1 (6 bases). The CDR3 totals 15 residues. The germline gives CDR1 SGHAT, CDR2 FQDESV (reference sequence). The ends were cut back, 3 bases at V and 5 bases at J, with 16 bases in the middle. CDR3 residues: CASSLQTGPGTEAFF. CDR3 nucleotides: TGTGCCAGCAGCTTGCAAACAGGGCCGGGAACTGAAGCTTTCTTT.

This CDR3 is CASSQDGLAGSYNEQFF. CDR3 in DNA: TGTGCCAGCAGCCAAGATGGGCTAGCGGGGAGCTACAATGAGCAGTTCTTC. The chain joins TRBV4-2 to TRBJ2-1, with 9 bases lining up with TRBD2. Trimming took 0 bases from V and 3 from J; bases not matched to a gene: 6. Germline assignment: CDR1 LGHNA and CDR2 YNFKEQ. There are 17 residues in the CDR3.

This chain joins TRBV2 and TRBJ2-1; D gene unclear. The CDR3 extends over 11 amino acids. The germline V and J ends were trimmed by 8 bases and 5 bases, with 7 bases remaining between them. Looked up from germline, CDR1 is SNHLY and CDR2 is FYNNEI. The CDR3 protein is CASELNNEQFF. CDR3 in DNA: TGTGCCAGCGAGCTCAACAATGAGCAGTTCTTC.

Regarding this clonotype: A junction boundary mismatches the germline segment, possibly from a read error. The chain has TRBV28 and TRBJ1-2; weak D call: TRBD1 (5 bases). CDR1 and CDR2 from the germline V gene are MDHEN and SYDVKM. The CDR3 totals 14 residues. CDR3 amino acids: CARSLPGLNYGSTF. CDR3 DNA: TGTGCCAGAAGTTTGCCAGGGCTTAACTATGGCTCCACCTTC.